This T cell receptor beta chain emerged from a study of cytomegalovirus exposure and HLA in healthy donors. Notes on this clone: Its target is unknown.

Study observations and caveats: Later on, an analysis found that several of the most significant clusters appeared to be linked to common viral pathogens, which included parvovirus B19. Most CMV-associated TCR beta chains were later found to appear HLA-restricted.

PCR amplification relied on 60 Vbeta primers (plus 13 Jbeta primers). In the source study's methods: There were about 88 million unique TCR beta chains by a later count, and 10 million to 12 million of them were shared. TCRdb keeps only in-frame clones here, not all; method: immunoSEQ multiplex PCR. V and J calls plus clone size are reproduced from that table; the DNA served to infer D and trimming. The table lists fewer than 150,000 clones, roughly 80% of them singletons. The sequence was obtained from a female donor in good health and CMV-seronegative. Source material: PBMCs.

The CDR3 bases are TGTGCCAGCAGCCGTGAACCGGGTCGGGAGACCCAGTACTTC. This sequence encodes CASSREPGRETQYF. The chain couples TRBV11-2 to TRBJ2-5; D unresolved. Germline lookup yields CDR1 SGHAT and CDR2 FQNNGV. The CDR3 totals 14 residues. Trimming removed 5 bases at V and 5 bases at J, with 15 bases between.